This T cell receptor (beta chain) was sequenced for a study of cytomegalovirus exposure and HLA in healthy donors. Study-wide results and limits: Later findings reportedly placed an Asian-associated ancestry cluster below the roughly 700-donor mean for N-insertions. The study carried out a later analysis of TCR beta sequences. It associated approximately 15,000 of them with specific HLA alleles at a false discovery rate of 0.05. An observed cluster of highly shared sequence variants was recorded as a likely sequencing artifact.

Concerning this clone itself: Its antigen remains unknown.

Primers for the PCR totalled 60 Vbeta and 13 Jbeta. The table came from immunoSEQ multiplex PCR; TCRdb's copy has only in-frame clones and leaves some out. Altogether 200,000 or so clones are present, roughly 80% being singletons, with the ten largest covering 6.5%. The donors were healthy bone marrow donors. Losses at the gene ends were 6 bases for V and 4 bases for J; bases not matched to a gene: 10. Germline V gene sequence: CDR1 LNHDA, CDR2 SQIVND (reference sequence). This CDR3 region has 15 residues. The chain uses TRBV19 and TRBJ1-2, with 8 bases identical to TRBD1. Sample: PBMCs. This clonotype was obtained from a woman between 45 and 60 years old in good health and CMV-seropositive. CDR3 residues: CASRNLQGGGYGYTF. The CDR3 DNA follows: TGTGCCAGTAGAAATCTACAGGGGGGAGGCTATGGCTACACCTTC.